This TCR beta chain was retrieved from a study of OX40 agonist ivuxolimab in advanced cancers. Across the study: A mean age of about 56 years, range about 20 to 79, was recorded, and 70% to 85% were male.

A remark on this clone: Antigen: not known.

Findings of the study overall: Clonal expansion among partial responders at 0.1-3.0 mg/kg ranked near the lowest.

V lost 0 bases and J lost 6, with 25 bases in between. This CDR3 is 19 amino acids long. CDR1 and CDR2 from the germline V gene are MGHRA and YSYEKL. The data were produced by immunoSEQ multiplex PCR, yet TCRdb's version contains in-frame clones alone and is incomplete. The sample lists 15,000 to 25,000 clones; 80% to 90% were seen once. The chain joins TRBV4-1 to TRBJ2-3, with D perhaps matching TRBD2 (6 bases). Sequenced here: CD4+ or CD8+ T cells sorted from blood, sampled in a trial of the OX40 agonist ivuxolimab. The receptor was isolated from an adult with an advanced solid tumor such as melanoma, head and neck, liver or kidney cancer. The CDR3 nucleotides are TGCGCCAGCAGCCAAGATAGGAGAGCGTCGGGAGTGGCTGGGGATACGCAGTATTTT. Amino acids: CASSQDRRASGVAGDTQYF.